Described below is a single TCR beta chain sequence and its context. The sample belongs to a study of blood T cell repertoires in COVID-19. Study-level background: T cells, B-cell-depleted T cells, or PBMCs supplied cDNA or gDNA.

The data were produced by immunoSEQ multiplex PCR, yet TCRdb's version contains in-frame clones alone and is incomplete. In the table there are some 100,000 clones, more than 65% of which are singletons. This CDR3 spans 19 amino acids. Germline V lookup: CDR1 ENHRY, CDR2 SYGVKD. V was pared by 8 bases and J by 2 bases, with 14 bases of the junction left unmatched. V gene TRBV10-3 combines with J gene TRBJ2-2; TRBD2 matches at 13 bases. The clonotype was recovered from a woman in her 70s with acute or convalescent COVID-19. The sample consisted of peripheral blood. CDR3 in amino acids: CAISPGTSGDLLNTGELFF. DNA for the CDR3: TGTGCCATCTCCCCCGGGACTAGCGGGGATTTACTTAACACCGGGGAGCTGTTTTTT.